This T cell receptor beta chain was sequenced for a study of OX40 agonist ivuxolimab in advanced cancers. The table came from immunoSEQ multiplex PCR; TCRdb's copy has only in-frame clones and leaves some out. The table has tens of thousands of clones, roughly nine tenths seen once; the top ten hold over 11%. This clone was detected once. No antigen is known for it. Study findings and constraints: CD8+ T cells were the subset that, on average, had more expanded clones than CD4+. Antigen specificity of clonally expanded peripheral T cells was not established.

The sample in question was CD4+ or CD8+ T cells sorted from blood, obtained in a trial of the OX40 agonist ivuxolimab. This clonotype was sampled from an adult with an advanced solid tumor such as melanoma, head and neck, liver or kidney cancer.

DNA for the CDR3: TGCGCCAGCAGCTTGGGGGAGGATGAAAAACTGTTTTTT. Its translation: CASSLGEDEKLFF. V usage is TRBV5-1 and J usage is TRBJ1-4; D unresolved. This CDR3 has 13 amino acids. Per germline, CDR1 SGHRS and CDR2 YFSETQ. The V end was cut by 0 bases, the J end by 6 bases, with 6 bases between.